One and the same sample provided the 27 T cell receptor beta chains below, sequenced in a study of radiotherapy plus CTLA-4 blockade in lung cancer. The method was immunoSEQ multiplex PCR; TCRdb's version includes in-frame clones alone and lacks a portion of them. The table records about 98,000 clones, approximately 85% of them present only once. Material: peripheral blood, obtained from a patient treated with radiotherapy plus ipilimumab. These receptors originate from a human donor with non-small cell lung cancer who had a partial response to radiotherapy plus ipilimumab.

The chain is built from TRBV27 and TRBJ1-3, with 8 bases lining up with TRBD1. This CDR3 spans 15 amino acids. The J segment lost 4 bases and the V segment lost 5 bases, leaving 7 bases of the junction unmatched. Germline CDR1 MNHEY, CDR2 SMNVEV (reference sequence). The CDR3 protein is CASSPQGAGGNTIYF. As DNA, the CDR3 is TGTGCCAGCAGTCCCCAGGGGGCGGGCGGAAACACCATATATTTT.

The J gene is TRBJ2-3, the V gene TRBV2; the D is unclear. The germline gives CDR1 SNHLY, CDR2 FYNNEI. CDR3 length equals 15 residues. The V end lost 2 bases, the J end lost 2 bases, and 11 bases lay between the germline ends. CDR3 DNA sequence: TGTGCCAGCAGTGAAATTGGCAGATCCACAGATACGCAGTATTTT. Its translation: CASSEIGRSTDTQYF.

The chain links TRBV18 to TRBJ2-2, with TRBD1 matching over 9 bases. Losses at the gene ends were 3 bases for V and 3 bases for J; bases not matched to a gene: 5. The CDR3 has 16 residues. CDR1 KGHSH and CDR2 LQKENI come from the germline V gene. CDR3 loop: CASSPRGTGYTGELFF. The DNA of the CDR3 is TGTGCCAGCTCACCTCGAGGGACAGGGTACACCGGGGAGCTGTTTTTT.

CDR3 bases: TGTGCCAGCAGCACGAACATAGCGGGAGCTATAGCAGATACGCAGTATTTT. Protein: CASSTNIAGAIADTQYF. This chain links TRBV5-5 with TRBJ2-3, with 9 bases aligning to TRBD2. With 4 bases clipped from V and 4 bases from J, the junction kept 13 bases outside the gene matches. Looked up from germline, CDR1 is SGHKS and CDR2 is YYEKEE (reference sequence). This CDR3 region has 17 residues.

This chain joins TRBV10-2 and TRBJ1-4; 7 bases align to TRBD1. The germline V gene has CDR1 WSHSY and CDR2 SAAADI. The CDR3 loop spans 15 amino acids. Trimming cost V 4 bases and J 7 bases; bases outside gene matches: 9. In DNA, the CDR3 is TGCGCCAGCAGTGCGGACAGGAATACGCTTGAAAAACTGTTTTTT. Translated: CASSADRNTLEKLFF.

This clone was recorded only once. CDR3: CASSQPETGTNEKLFF. CDR3 bases: TGCGCCAGCAGCCAACCAGAGACAGGAACTAATGAAAAACTGTTTTTT. The chain recombines TRBV4-1 with TRBJ1-4; maybe TRBD1 (6 bases). Trimming removed 2 bases from V and 1 base from J, with 11 bases in between. Germline CDR1 is MGHRA and CDR2 is YSYEKL. The CDR3 contains 16 residues.

This clone appeared a single time. The J gene is TRBJ2-5, the V gene TRBV2; 12 bases are shared with TRBD2. CDR3 size: 15 residues. Trimming took 5 bases from V and 6 from J; bases not matched to a gene: 7. Germline V gene sequence: CDR1 SNHLY, CDR2 FYNNEI. CDR3: CASSPPTSGSKTQYF. For the CDR3, the DNA is TGTGCCAGCAGTCCGCCGACTAGCGGGAGTAAGACCCAGTACTTC. The full variable domain, with the rest looked up from reference TRBV2 and TRBJ2-5, is EPEVTQTPSHQVTQMGQEVILRCVPISNHLYFYWYRQILGQKVEFLVSFYNNEISEKSEIFDDQFSVERPDGSNFTLKIRSTKLEDSAMYFCASSPPTSGSKTQYFGPGTRLLVL.

The CDR3 nucleotides are TGTGCCAGCAGCCCCTCAGGGGTTGTAGGCTACACCTTC. It translates to CASSPSGVVGYTF. The chain employs TRBV11-2 and TRBJ1-2, with D possibly matching TRBD1 (6 bases). The CDR3 runs 13 residues. Germline V gene lookup returns CDR1 SGHAT and CDR2 FQNNGV. Trimming removed 5 bases at V and 8 bases at J, with 15 bases between. Based on the CDR3 plus reference TRBV11-2 and TRBJ1-2, the full variable domain is EAGVAQSPRYKIIEKRQSVAFWCNPISGHATLYWYQQILGQGPKLLIQFQNNGVVDDSQLPKDRFSAERLKGVDSTLKIQPAKLEDSAVYLCASSPSGVVGYTFGSGTRLTVV.

This chain connects TRBV4-1 to TRBJ2-1, with 8 bases matching TRBD1. This CDR3 is 17 amino acids long. Trimming removed 4 bases from V and 2 bases from J; junction bases left unmatched: 10. Germline V lookup: CDR1 MGHRA, CDR2 YSYEKL. The CDR3 nucleotides read TGCGCCAGCAGCCGCCTCTCCGGGACAGGAACCTACAATGAGCAGTTCTTC. Amino acids: CASSRLSGTGTYNEQFF.

The V and J genes are TRBV5-1 and TRBJ1-1; D perhaps matches TRBD1 (6 bases). From germline, CDR1 is SGHRS and CDR2 YFSETQ. The CDR3 consists of 14 residues. V gave up 3 bases and J gave up 1 base, with 10 bases separating them. The CDR3 DNA sequence: TGCGCCAGCAGCTCACTACAGGGGAACACTGAAGCTTTCTTT. This gives the protein CASSSLQGNTEAFF.

The sample holds a few counts of this clone. The chain carries TRBV11-2 and TRBJ2-7; possibly TRBD2 for D (5 bases). The CDR3 contains 17 residues. The germline V gene encodes CDR1 SGHAT and CDR2 FQNNGV. V was clipped by 3 bases and J by 2 bases, with 20 bases between them. This chain's CDR3 is CASSFPSFPTRAYEQYF. The DNA of the CDR3 is TGTGCCAGCAGCTTCCCTAGCTTCCCTACCCGGGCCTACGAGCAGTACTTC.

The V gene is TRBV7-2, the J gene TRBJ2-3; 9 bases match TRBD2. The CDR3 spans 17 residues. Germline V gene sequence: CDR1 SGHTA, CDR2 FQGNSA. V lost 2 bases to trimming and J lost 2 bases; unmatched junction nucleotides: 8. As DNA, the CDR3 is TGTGCCAGCAGCTTAAGCGGGAGGAGCGGAGCCACAGATACGCAGTATTTT. This codes for CASSLSGRSGATDTQYF.

The chain joins TRBV5-1 to TRBJ2-3, with 12 bases aligning to TRBD2. Germline V gene lookup returns CDR1 SGHRS and CDR2 YFSETQ. The CDR3 length is 15 residues. Trimming cost V 5 bases and J 4 bases; bases outside gene matches: 5. CDR3 DNA: TGCGCCAGCAGTAATCCTAGCGGGAGGGCAGATACGCAGTATTTT. Translating it yields CASSNPSGRADTQYF.

The J gene is TRBJ2-7, the V gene TRBV28, with TRBD2 matching 11 bases. CDR1 is MDHEN and CDR2 is SYDVKM in the germline V gene. This CDR3 contains 15 residues. Unmatched junction bases numbered 6, after V lost 4 bases and J lost 4 bases. In DNA form, the CDR3 reads TGTGCCAGCAGTTCTACTAGCGGGAGTCAGTACGAGCAGTACTTC. It encodes CASSSTSGSQYEQYF.

The chain couples TRBV5-4 to TRBJ2-1, with 13 positions matching TRBD2. The ends lost 4 bases at V and 4 bases at J; junction bases unmatched: 2. Germline loops: CDR1 SGHNT, CDR2 YYREEE (reference sequence). The CDR3 extends over 15 amino acids. CDR3 sequence reads: CASSGTSGAYNEQFF. The CDR3 DNA reads TGTGCCAGCAGCGGGACTAGCGGGGCGTACAATGAGCAGTTCTTC.

The CDR3 bases are TGCGCCAGCAGCCCCGGGACAGGGGCAATCTCTGGAAACACCATATATTTT. Translating it yields CASSPGTGAISGNTIYF. The chain has TRBV10-1 and TRBJ1-3; TRBD1 agrees at 10 bases. J lost 0 bases, V lost 6 bases, and 8 bases had no gene match. Germline assignment: CDR1 WNHNN and CDR2 SYGVQD (reference sequence). This CDR3 is built from 17 residues.

Concerning this clone: The same CDR3 can be traced to other DNA sequences in this sample. The V call is TRBV18, the J call TRBJ2-1; D uncertain. Germline CDR1 and CDR2: KGHSH and LQKENI. The CDR3 extends over 14 amino acids. V lost 6 bases to trimming and J lost 3 bases, with 12 bases between them. This CDR3 is CASSPAPGYNEQFF. The CDR3 DNA is TGTGCCAGCTCGCCAGCCCCAGGCTACAATGAGCAGTTCTTC.

This chain links TRBV9 with TRBJ2-2; D is unclear. This CDR3 contains 13 residues. The V end lost 7 bases, the J end lost 0 bases, and 7 bases lay between the germline ends. Germline lookup yields CDR1 SGDLS and CDR2 YYNGEE. The CDR3 nucleotides are TGTGCCAGCCAAACAGCGAACACCGGGGAGCTGTTTTTT. It specifies CASQTANTGELFF.

The chain carries TRBV5-1 and TRBJ2-1; 9 nucleotides line up with TRBD2. The CDR3 consists of 14 residues. CDR1 SGHRS and CDR2 YFSETQ come from the germline V gene. With 3 bases clipped from V and 9 bases from J, the junction kept 7 bases outside the gene matches. The DNA of the CDR3 is TGCGCCAGCAGCTGGGGCGGGGGGGACGCTGAGCAGTTCTTC. It specifies CASSWGGGDAEQFF. Together with reference TRBV5-1 and TRBJ2-1, the CDR3 gives the full variable domain: KAGVTQTPRYLIKTRGQQVTLSCSPISGHRSVSWYQQTPGQGLQFLFEYFSETQRNKGNFPGRFSGRQFSNSRSEMNVSTLELGDSALYLCASSWGGGDAEQFFGPGTRLTVL.

This sequence joins TRBV11-2 and TRBJ2-7, with 8 bases that match TRBD2. The ends lost 3 bases at V and 1 base at J; junction bases unmatched: 11. Germline V lookup: CDR1 SGHAT, CDR2 FQNNGV. This CDR3 spans 17 amino acids. The CDR3, as DNA: TGTGCCAGCAGCTTCGGAGGCTTTCGGGAGGGGTCCTACGAGCAGTACTTC. Translation gives CASSFGGFREGSYEQYF.

The J gene is TRBJ2-7, the V gene TRBV28, with TRBD1 as a possible D gene (5 bases). The V and J ends lost 7 bases and 0 bases respectively, with 13 bases between them. The CDR3 contains 14 residues. Germline CDR1 is MDHEN and CDR2 is SYDVKM. The CDR3 bases are TGTGCCAGCATTAGGACATCTAGCTCCTACGAGCAGTACTTC. Its protein is CASIRTSSSYEQYF.

V is TRBV28 and J is TRBJ2-7, with 10 bases that match TRBD2. J gave up 3 bases and V 3 bases, and 11 bases lay outside the gene matches. CDR1 MDHEN and CDR2 SYDVKM come from the germline V gene. The CDR3 is made up of 17 amino acids. The chain's CDR3 is CASSFGDWTSGGYEQYF. The CDR3 DNA reads TGTGCCAGCAGTTTCGGGGACTGGACTAGCGGTGGCTACGAGCAGTACTTC.

The chain links TRBV5-1 to TRBJ2-1; D is possibly TRBD2 (5 bases). Germline CDR1 is SGHRS and CDR2 is YFSETQ. Trimming pared 0 bases from V and 4 bases from J, leaving 5 bases between. This CDR3 spans 13 amino acids. CDR3 amino acids: CASSLGGYNEQFF. The CDR3 DNA reads as TGCGCCAGCAGCTTGGGAGGGTACAATGAGCAGTTCTTC.

This chain joins TRBV28 and TRBJ2-7; D possibly corresponds to TRBD2 (6 bases). The V gene lost 5 bases and the J gene lost 0 bases, with 17 bases spanning the gap. Per germline, CDR1 MDHEN and CDR2 SYDVKM. This CDR3 has 16 residues. CDR3 coding DNA: TGTGCCAGCAGTCCCCGGGTAGGCGGGGCCTCCTACGAGCAGTACTTC. Amino acid sequence: CASSPRVGGASYEQYF.

This chain uses TRBV29-1 with TRBJ2-1; 9 bases align to TRBD1. CDR1 SQVTM and CDR2 ANQGSEA come from the germline V gene. V dropped 1 base and J dropped 0; count of bases not matched to a gene: 1. The CDR3 is 15 amino acids. DNA of the CDR3: TGCAGCGTTGAAGGGGACAGGGCCTCCTACAATGAGCAGTTCTTC. Its protein is CSVEGDRASYNEQFF.

This chain connects TRBV28 to TRBJ1-2; 7 bases line up with TRBD1. V was clipped by 2 bases and J by 7 bases; unmatched bases: 7. CDR1 is MDHEN, CDR2 SYDVKM, per germline. The CDR3 is made up of 14 amino acids. Here the CDR3 DNA reads TGTGCCAGCAGTTTACCGACAGGGATTAGTGGCTACACCTTC. Translation gives CASSLPTGISGYTF.

Many counts were recorded for this clone. The rearrangement uses TRBV2 and TRBJ1-1; no firm D call. V shed 3 bases and J shed 1 base, with 12 bases lying between them. From germline, CDR1 is SNHLY and CDR2 FYNNEI. The CDR3 has 15 amino acids. DNA of the CDR3: TGTGCCAGCAGTGATGTGAGAGGCCCGAACACTGAAGCTTTCTTT. Translated, it gives CASSDVRGPNTEAFF. Full variable domain (outside the CDR3, taken from reference TRBV2 and TRBJ1-1): EPEVTQTPSHQVTQMGQEVILRCVPISNHLYFYWYRQILGQKVEFLVSFYNNEISEKSEIFDDQFSVERPDGSNFTLKIRSTKLEDSAMYFCASSDVRGPNTEAFFGQGTRLTVV.